This paragraph covers one T cell receptor beta chain sequence. The identical CDR3 is also encoded by other nucleotide sequences in the sample. The length of the CDR3 is 13 residues. Germline values: CDR1 KGHSH, CDR2 LQKENI. Trimming cost V 3 bases and J 1 base, with 6 bases left between them. Libraries were prepared by immunoSEQ multiplex PCR; TCRdb keeps only in-frame clonotypes and omits some of them. The profile shows just over 60,000 clones, approximately 92% of them singletons. This specimen belongs to a study of T cell changes during pregnancy in multiple sclerosis. The receptor was isolated from a female donor in good health, enrolled as a control in a pregnancy study. The chain links TRBV18 to TRBJ1-1; D might be TRBD1 (5 bases). The sample consisted of peripheral blood, taken in the second trimester of pregnancy. CDR3 sequence reads: CASSPTENTEAFF. The DNA for the CDR3 is TGTGCCAGCTCACCGACAGAGAACACTGAAGCTTTCTTT.